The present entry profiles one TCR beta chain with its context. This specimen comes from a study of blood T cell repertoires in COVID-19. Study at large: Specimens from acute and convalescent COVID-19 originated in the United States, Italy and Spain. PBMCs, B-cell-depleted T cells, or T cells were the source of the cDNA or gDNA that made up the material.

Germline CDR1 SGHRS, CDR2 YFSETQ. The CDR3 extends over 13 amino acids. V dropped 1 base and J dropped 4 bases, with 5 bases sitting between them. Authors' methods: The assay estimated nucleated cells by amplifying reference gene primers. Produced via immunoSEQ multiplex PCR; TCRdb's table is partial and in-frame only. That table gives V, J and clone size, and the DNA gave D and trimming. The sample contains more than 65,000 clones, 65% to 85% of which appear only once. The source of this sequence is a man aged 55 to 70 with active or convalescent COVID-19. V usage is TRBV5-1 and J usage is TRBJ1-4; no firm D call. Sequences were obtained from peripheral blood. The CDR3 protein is CASSLRSNEKLFF. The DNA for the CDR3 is TGCGCCAGCAGCTTGCGGAGTAATGAAAAACTGTTTTTT.